This T cell receptor beta chain was sequenced for a study of T cells in Graves' hyperthyroidism and ophthalmopathy. Overall study: The initial diagnosis was the point when peripheral blood was collected, ahead of any treatment.

No progression to ophthalmopathy during 18 months of follow-up defined stable disease. The authors took PBMCs from 10 ml fresh peripheral blood. RNA transcripts served as the template for amplifying TCR beta CDR3 regions. The HTBI primer set served for first-round RT-PCR of the TCR CDR3. TCRdb fed the multiplex PCR reads into MiXCR, producing one record per CDR3 protein. This sample has approximately 870,000 distinct CDR3 sequences, with around 39% found just once. Study outcomes and limitations: Ophthalmopathy onset followed model prediction by a median about 6.9 months.

Germline V gene sequence: CDR1 SNHLY, CDR2 FYNNEI. The length of the CDR3 is 12 residues. Trimming shortened V by 4 bases and J by 6 bases, and 10 bases separated the two germline ends. As to this clonotype: The antigen remains unidentified.

V and J are TRBV2 and TRBJ2-7; D is possibly TRBD1 or TRBD2 (5 bases each). The sequenced sample consisted of blood. The sequence came from a man younger than 30 with Graves' hyperthyroidism. CDR3 DNA sequence: TGTGCCAGCAGTGTCCCAGGGACCGAGCAGTACTTC. Amino acids: CASSVPGTEQYF.